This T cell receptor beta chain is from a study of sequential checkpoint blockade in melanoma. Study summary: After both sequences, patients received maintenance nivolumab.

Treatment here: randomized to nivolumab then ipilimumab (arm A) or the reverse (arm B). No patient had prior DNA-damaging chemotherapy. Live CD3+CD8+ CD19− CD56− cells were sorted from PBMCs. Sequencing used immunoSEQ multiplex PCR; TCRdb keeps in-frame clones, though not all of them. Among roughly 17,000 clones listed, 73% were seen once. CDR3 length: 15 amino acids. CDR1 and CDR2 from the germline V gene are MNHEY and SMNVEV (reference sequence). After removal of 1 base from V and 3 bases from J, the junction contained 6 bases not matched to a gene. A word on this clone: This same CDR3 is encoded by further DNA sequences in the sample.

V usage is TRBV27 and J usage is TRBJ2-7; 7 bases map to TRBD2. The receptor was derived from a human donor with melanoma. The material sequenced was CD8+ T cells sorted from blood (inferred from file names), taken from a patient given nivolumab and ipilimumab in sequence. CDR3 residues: CASSLLGGGRYEQYF. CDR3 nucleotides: TGTGCCAGCAGTTTATTGGGGGGGGGTCGCTACGAGCAGTACTTC.